The 31 T cell receptor beta chains below were found in one sample sequenced in a study of Tregs in tolerant kidney transplant recipients. Libraries were prepared by immunoSEQ multiplex PCR; TCRdb keeps only in-frame clonotypes and omits some of them. The table lists 69,000 or so clones, around nine tenths of them singletons. The sequencing used CD4+ T cells from blood, collected before the transplant. These TCRs come from a human donor who received a combined kidney and bone marrow transplant.

The V and J genes are TRBV19 and TRBJ2-7, with D tentatively TRBD1 (5 bases). This CDR3 is built from 14 residues. Between the trimmed V and J ends, which lost 9 bases and 2 bases, there was a span of 17 bases. The germline gives CDR1 LNHDA, CDR2 SQIVND (reference sequence). CDR3 bases: TGTGCCAGCCATGCCCAGGGATTAACCTACGAGCAGTACTTC. Amino acids: CASHAQGLTYEQYF.

The chain carries TRBV7-9 and TRBJ2-7, with 8 positions matching TRBD1. V lost 1 base and J lost 2; bases outside the gene matches: 1. This CDR3 region has 14 residues. Germline V CDR1 and CDR2: SEHNR, FQNEAQ (reference sequence). Written as DNA, the CDR3 is TGTGCCAGCAGCTTAGGGGACAGGACCTACGAGCAGTACTTC. Translation: CASSLGDRTYEQYF.

The V call is TRBV29-1, the J call TRBJ1-1, with 9 bases lining up with TRBD1. V lost 4 bases and J lost 0; bases outside the gene matches: 12. The CDR3 extends over 17 amino acids. In germline, CDR1 is SQVTM, CDR2 ANQGSEA. CDR3 in amino acids: CSVALTGGLLVNTEAFF. The CDR3 DNA reads as TGCAGCGTTGCTCTGACAGGGGGTCTATTGGTGAACACTGAAGCTTTCTTT.

The rearrangement uses TRBV7-2 and TRBJ2-7, with TRBD2 matching 9 bases. CDR3 length equals 16 residues. V lost 1 base, J lost 6 bases, and 10 bases stayed unmatched. Looked up from germline, CDR1 is SGHTA and CDR2 is FQGNSA. This chain's CDR3 is CASSLGGGRASGEQYF. The CDR3 coding sequence is TGTGCCAGCAGCTTAGGGGGCGGGAGGGCCTCTGGCGAGCAGTACTTC.

V and J are TRBV4-3 and TRBJ1-2, with a weak D call TRBD1 (6 bases). V lost 0 bases to trimming and J lost 10 bases, with 12 bases between them. Germline CDR1 LGHNA, CDR2 YSLEER. The CDR3 runs 13 residues. This CDR3 reads CASSQDRGQAYTF. The CDR3 nucleotides read TGCGCCAGCAGCCAAGACAGGGGCCAAGCCTACACCTTC.

The genes are TRBV29-1 and TRBJ2-5; tentative D call: TRBD1 (5 bases). Germline V gene sequence: CDR1 SQVTM, CDR2 ANQGSEA. The CDR3 totals 12 residues. The V gene lost 6 bases and the J gene lost 1 base, with 9 bases spanning the gap. CDR3 loop: CSVTELQETQYF. The CDR3 coding sequence is TGCAGCGTGACAGAGCTCCAAGAGACCCAGTACTTC.

This clone was detected once. The chain joins TRBV28 to TRBJ2-7; 9 nucleotides agree with TRBD2. Germline-derived CDR1 and CDR2 are MDHEN and SYDVKM. The CDR3 spans 21 residues. V lost 7 bases to trimming and J lost 4 bases; unmatched junction nucleotides: 29. The CDR3 DNA reads as TGTGCCAGCACTAAAGGGATTGGGGGATCCCTCGGAACTAGCGGGCGTTACGAGCAGTACTTC. Its translation: CASTKGIGGSLGTSGRYEQYF.

This clone has more than one count but fewer than ten. J is TRBJ1-3 and V is TRBV4-1; 10 bases are shared with TRBD1. The V segment lost 1 base and the J segment 2 bases; nucleotides outside the gene matches: 8. Germline CDR1 MGHRA, CDR2 YSYEKL. The CDR3 is 18 amino acids. In DNA, the CDR3 is TGCGCCAGCAGCCAAGTTGCGACAGGGGGCCCGGCTGGAAACACCATATATTTT. Protein sequence: CASSQVATGGPAGNTIYF.

The chain recombines TRBV11-2 with TRBJ2-1; TRBD2 matches 8 bases. This CDR3 is built from 15 residues. The trim removed 7 bases at V and 1 base at J, leaving 6 bases unmatched. Germline V gene data show CDR1 as SGHAT and CDR2 as FQNNGV. In DNA, the CDR3 is TGTGCCAGCAAGGGAGCGGGAGAGTCCTACAATGAGCAGTTCTTC. Protein sequence: CASKGAGESYNEQFF.

The rearrangement links TRBV11-2 to TRBJ1-3; D unresolved. The CDR3 covers 14 residues. Germline-derived CDR1 and CDR2 are SGHAT and FQNNGV. V was cut by 1 base and J by 0 bases, with 4 bases left in between. The CDR3 bases are TGTGCCAGCAGCTTAGGTTACTCTGGAAACACCATATATTTT. Protein sequence: CASSLGYSGNTIYF.

This sequence joins TRBV5-1 and TRBJ2-3; the D gene is possibly TRBD1 (8 bases). The CDR3 is 14 amino acids. The V gene lost 5 bases and the J gene lost 2 bases, with 12 bases spanning the gap. Germline V gives CDR1 SGHRS, CDR2 YFSETQ. CDR3 DNA sequence: TGCGCCAGCAGACAGGGGGGGGACACAGATACGCAGTATTTT. This codes for CASRQGGDTDTQYF.

This clone was found a few times. The rearrangement links TRBV29-1 to TRBJ1-1; 9 bases align to TRBD1. V lost 4 bases, J lost 6 bases, and 6 bases stayed unmatched. The germline V gene encodes CDR1 SQVTM and CDR2 ANQGSEA. The CDR3 loop spans 13 amino acids. CDR3 DNA: TGCAGCGTTGCGGGACAGGGTATTCCTGAAGCTTTCTTT. Translation gives CSVAGQGIPEAFF. Complete variable domain (other parts from reference TRBV29-1 and TRBJ1-1): SAVISQKPSRDICQRGTSLTIQCQVDSQVTMMFWYRQQPGQSLTLIATANQGSEATYESGFVIDKFPISRPNLTFSTLTVSNMSPEDSSIYLCSVAGQGIPEAFFGQGTRLTVV.

The chain uses TRBV5-3 and TRBJ1-1; 9 bases line up with TRBD1. TRBV5-3 has ORF status, its function being uncertain. V lost 3 bases, J lost 0 bases, and 12 bases stayed unmatched. The CDR3 covers 18 residues. The CDR3 region is CARSSTPGQGFMNTEAFF. The CDR3 region has the DNA TGTGCCAGAAGCTCAACCCCGGGACAGGGATTCATGAACACTGAAGCTTTCTTT.

The chain links TRBV9 to TRBJ2-2; 7 bases line up with TRBD1. V gave up 5 bases and J gave up 7 bases; unmatched junction bases: 8. Germline lookup yields CDR1 SGDLS and CDR2 YYNGEE. This CDR3 has 14 amino acids. In DNA form, the CDR3 reads TGTGCCAGCAGGGAAAGACAGGGAAACGGGGAGCTGTTTTTT. Protein sequence: CASRERQGNGELFF.

V gene TRBV23-1 combines with J gene TRBJ2-1; TRBD2 aligns across 10 bases. TRBV23-1 is an ORF; its function is uncertain. This CDR3 has 17 amino acids. Unmatched junction bases numbered 12, after V lost 2 bases and J lost 8 bases. DNA for the CDR3: TGCGCCAGCAGTCAACAGCATAAGCTAGCGGGAGCGCATGAGCAGTTCTTC. Its translation: CASSQQHKLAGAHEQFF.

V is TRBV7-9 and J is TRBJ1-1; TRBD1 might be the D (5 bases). Germline CDR1 is SEHNR and CDR2 is FQNEAQ (reference sequence). CDR3 length: 15 amino acids. The V end lost 1 base, the J end lost 1 base, and 10 bases lay between the germline ends. The CDR3: CASSLGRGGNTEAFF. The CDR3 DNA reads as TGTGCCAGCAGCTTAGGGCGGGGGGGGAACACTGAAGCTTTCTTT.

This sequence joins TRBV5-1 and TRBJ2-7; 9 bases map to TRBD2. The CDR3 runs to 15 residues. V dropped 1 base and J dropped 0; count of bases not matched to a gene: 2. Germline lookup yields CDR1 SGHRS and CDR2 YFSETQ. This CDR3 is CASSLLSGSSYEQYF. DNA of the CDR3: TGCGCCAGCAGCTTGCTTAGCGGGAGCTCCTACGAGCAGTACTTC.

This clone was recorded a few times. J is TRBJ2-4 and V is TRBV7-9; the D gene is possibly TRBD1 (6 bases). The CDR3 covers 15 residues. V dropped 5 bases and J dropped 0 bases, with 11 bases sitting between them. The germline V gene has CDR1 SEHNR and CDR2 FQNEAQ (reference sequence). The CDR3 region is CASSLQGVAKNIQYF. The CDR3 coding sequence is TGTGCCAGCAGCCTACAGGGAGTAGCCAAAAACATTCAGTACTTC.

In regard to this clone: Relative to the germline gene, one junction end is altered; a read error may explain this. V and J are TRBV18 and TRBJ2-3; 8 positions agree with TRBD2. The length of the CDR3 is 13 residues. Germline assignment: CDR1 KGHSH and CDR2 LQKENI. In DNA, the CDR3 is TGTGCCAGCTCACCACCGGCTAGCGGGCCTAATACCTTT. Translating gives CASSPPASGPNTF.

This rearrangement joins TRBV7-7 to TRBJ1-2; 7 nucleotides align to TRBD1. Germline CDR1 SSHAT, CDR2 FNYEAQ (reference sequence). Losses at the gene ends were 2 bases for V and 5 bases for J; bases not matched to a gene: 5. The CDR3 contains 14 residues. The CDR3 is CASSLQGEGYGYTF. For the CDR3, the DNA is TGTGCCAGCAGCTTACAGGGGGAAGGGTATGGCTACACCTTC. Full variable domain (outside the CDR3, taken from reference TRBV7-7 and TRBJ1-2): GAGVSQSPRYKVTKRGQDVTLRCDPISSHATLYWYQQALGQGPEFLTYFNYEAQPDKSGLPSDRFSAERPEGSISTLTIQRTEQRDSAMYRCASSLQGEGYGYTFGSGTRLTVV.

CDR3: CASSLFGTSATPDTQYF. The CDR3 bases are TGTGCCAGCAGCTTGTTCGGGACTAGCGCAACGCCAGATACGCAGTATTTT. J is TRBJ2-3 and V is TRBV5-4; 10 nucleotides line up with TRBD2. This CDR3 is built from 17 residues. Per germline, CDR1 SGHNT and CDR2 YYREEE (reference sequence). V shed 1 base and J 4 bases; nucleotides not matched to a gene: 9.

This chain uses TRBV4-2 with TRBJ2-7; D might be TRBD1 (5 bases). This CDR3 contains 15 residues. With 2 bases removed from V and 2 bases from J, the gap between germline ends came to 13 bases. Germline values: CDR1 LGHNA, CDR2 YNFKEQ. The CDR3 protein is CASSQLADRTYEQYF. Here the CDR3 DNA reads TGTGCCAGCAGCCAACTTGCTGACAGAACCTACGAGCAGTACTTC.

This chain uses TRBV7-6 with TRBJ2-7, with TRBD2 matching 8 bases. Trimming at V came to 6 bases and at J to 5 bases, leaving 9 bases not matched to a gene. CDR3 length equals 14 residues. Germline CDR1 and CDR2: SGHVS and FNYEAQ. The chain's CDR3 is CASRENPGGDEQYF. Written as DNA, the CDR3 is TGTGCCAGCAGAGAAAATCCGGGGGGGGACGAGCAGTACTTC.

J is TRBJ2-3 and V is TRBV30; 8 nucleotides match TRBD2. Germline assignment: CDR1 GTSNPN and CDR2 SVGIG (reference sequence). Trimming took 7 bases from V and 4 from J; bases not matched to a gene: 10. The CDR3 consists of 14 residues. CDR3 in amino acids: CASSQRGSADTQYF. CDR3 DNA sequence: TGTGCCTCGAGCCAGCGGGGGTCTGCAGATACGCAGTATTTT.

This chain joins TRBV28 and TRBJ1-3, with D uncertain. Germline CDR1 reads MDHEN; CDR2 reads SYDVKM. The CDR3 totals 13 residues. The germline V and J ends were trimmed by 8 bases and 1 base, with 9 bases remaining between them. The CDR3 region has the DNA TGTGCCAGCTCCCTGTTTTCTGGAAACACCATATATTTT. Translated, it gives CASSLFSGNTIYF.

DNA for the CDR3: TGTGCCAGCAGCTTAGGACAGGGGTTTGGTGAGCAGTTCTTC. It translates to CASSLGQGFGEQFF. The chain links TRBV7-8 to TRBJ2-1; the match to TRBD1 covers 8 bases. This CDR3 has 14 residues. With V trimmed by 1 base and J by 9 bases, 5 bases remained unmatched. Germline lookup yields CDR1 SGHVS and CDR2 FQNEAQ.

The chain couples TRBV5-1 to TRBJ2-5, with 11 bases matching TRBD2. V shed 7 bases and J 3 bases; nucleotides not matched to a gene: 5. This CDR3 region has 14 residues. Germline V gene sequence: CDR1 SGHRS, CDR2 YFSETQ. Here the CDR3 DNA reads TGCGCCAGCCTACCGGGACTAGCGGAAGAGACCCAGTACTTC. This encodes CASLPGLAEETQYF.

The rearrangement links TRBV4-1 to TRBJ2-7; 10 bases are shared with TRBD1. The CDR3 contains 15 residues. V dropped 4 bases and J dropped 1; count of bases not matched to a gene: 4. The V gene's germline CDR1 is MGHRA and CDR2 YSYEKL. CDR3 sequence reads: CASSPRQGASYEQYF. The CDR3 nucleotides are TGCGCCAGCAGCCCTCGACAGGGGGCATCCTACGAGCAGTACTTC.

This chain connects TRBV7-3 to TRBJ2-2; 9 positions agree with TRBD1. The CDR3 spans 17 residues. Germline CDR1 SGHTA, CDR2 FQGTGA. The ends lost 2 bases at V and 1 base at J; junction bases unmatched: 5. CDR3 sequence (DNA): TGTGCCAGCAGCTTAGTGGGGGACAGGGAGAACACCGGGGAGCTGTTTTTT. This translates into CASSLVGDRENTGELFF.

The rearrangement links TRBV10-1 to TRBJ2-5; possibly TRBD2 for D (6 bases). The CDR3 is 13 residues long. Germline CDR1 is WNHNN and CDR2 is SYGVQD (reference sequence). Trimming shortened V by 3 bases and J by 5 bases, and 10 bases separated the two germline ends. The chain's CDR3 is CASSDGGTETQYF. In DNA form, the CDR3 reads TGCGCCAGCAGTGACGGCGGGACGGAGACCCAGTACTTC.

This clone appeared a few times. The gene calls are TRBV28 and TRBJ1-5, with 7 bases that match TRBD1. The germline CDR1 and CDR2 sequences are MDHEN and SYDVKM. CDR3 length: 15 residues. Trimming took 6 bases from V and 6 from J; bases not matched to a gene: 11. CDR3 region: CASSSRQGEIQPQHF. CDR3 bases: TGTGCCAGCAGCTCCCGACAGGGTGAGATTCAGCCCCAGCATTTT.